The entry below describes one T cell receptor (beta chain). The antigen remains undetermined. The data are from a study of graft-versus-host responses after intestinal transplantation. Some clones are missing from TCRdb's copy, which holds only in-frame ones; the method was immunoSEQ multiplex PCR. The data show some 100,000 clones, with 85% to 95% seen just once and about 1.1% held by the top ten. V gave up 5 bases and J gave up 0 bases; unmatched junction bases: 7. The germline gives CDR1 SEHNR, CDR2 FQNEAQ (reference sequence). The CDR3 contains 16 residues. Sequencing used unstimulated CD8+ T cells sorted from spleen or lymph node cells, obtained before transplant. This sequence joins TRBV7-9 and TRBJ2-1; 7 nucleotides align to TRBD2. The receptor comes from a human donor who was the organ donor for an intestinal transplant. CDR3 coding DNA: TGTGCCAGCAGCATCACTAGCGCTAGCTCCTACAATGAGCAGTTCTTC. Its translation is CASSITSASSYNEQFF. Combining the CDR3 with reference TRBV7-9 and TRBJ2-1 gives the whole variable domain DTGVSQNPRHKITKRGQNVTFRCDPISEHNRLYWYRQTLGQGPEFLTYFQNEAQLEKSRLLSDRFSAERPKGSFSTLEIQRTEQGDSAMYLCASSITSASSYNEQFFGPGTRLTVL.